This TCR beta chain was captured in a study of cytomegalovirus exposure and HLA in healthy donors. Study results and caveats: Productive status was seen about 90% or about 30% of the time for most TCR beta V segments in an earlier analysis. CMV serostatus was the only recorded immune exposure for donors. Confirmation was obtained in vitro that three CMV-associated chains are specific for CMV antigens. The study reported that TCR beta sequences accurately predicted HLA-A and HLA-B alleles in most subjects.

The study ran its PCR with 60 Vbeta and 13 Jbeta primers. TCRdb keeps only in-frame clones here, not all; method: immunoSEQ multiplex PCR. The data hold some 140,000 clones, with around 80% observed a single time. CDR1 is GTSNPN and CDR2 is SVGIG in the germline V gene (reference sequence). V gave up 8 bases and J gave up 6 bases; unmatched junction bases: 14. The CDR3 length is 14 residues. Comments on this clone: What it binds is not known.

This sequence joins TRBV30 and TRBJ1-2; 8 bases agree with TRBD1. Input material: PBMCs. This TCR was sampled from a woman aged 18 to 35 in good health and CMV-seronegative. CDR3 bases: TGTGCCGCCTGGGCAGGGGGCGAATACAATGGCTACACCTTC. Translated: CAAWAGGEYNGYTF.